This T cell receptor (beta chain) was recorded in a study of T cells in Graves' hyperthyroidism and ophthalmopathy. Regarding this clonotype: Germline is not matched at one junction end, which may reflect a read error.

CDR1 MNHEY and CDR2 SMNVEV come from the germline V gene (reference sequence). There are 16 residues in the CDR3. Ophthalmopathy cases met thresholds of Clinical Activity Score at least 3, NOSPECS grade at least 4 and duration under 3 months. On the basis of clinical symptoms, serum thyroxine and TRAb, thyroid ultrasound and orbital computed tomography, diagnoses were made. Template material for amplifying TCR beta CDR3 regions consisted of RNA transcripts. Researchers ran a first-round RT-PCR on the TCR CDR3 using the HTBI primer set. MiXCR, applied by TCRdb to the multiplex PCR reads, yields one record per CDR3 protein. The table has fewer than 750,000 distinct CDR3 sequences, about 15% seen once.

Sequenced input: blood. This chain links TRBV27 with TRBJ1-2, with 8 bases that match TRBD1. This clonotype originated in a woman between 35 and 50 years old with Graves' ophthalmopathy. The CDR3 loop is CASSPTDRGADYVYTF. The CDR3, as DNA: TGTGCCAGCAGTCCAACCGACAGGGGAGCTGACTATGTCTACACCTTC.